This T cell receptor beta chain was sequenced for a study of blood T cell repertoires in COVID-19 (dated by TCRdb to about 2020). Broadly, across the study: Samples covering the acute and convalescent phases of COVID-19 were provided by collaborators in the United States, Italy and Spain. Where available, HLA class I and class II types were taken from metadata supplied by the sample provider and were not determined by assay-based typing. The repertoires were released in a freely available public database meant as a resource for research on the immune response to SARS-CoV-2. The sample metadata nearly always contained a de-identified subject ID, COVID-19 status, age in years and sex. Deeply sampled blood TCRbeta repertoires from subjects exposed to, actively infected with, or recovered from COVID-19 were included in the dataset. The material from the prospective study consisted of cDNA or gDNA derived from T cells, B-cell-depleted T cells, or PBMCs. The samples were drawn from two sources: the first 160 participants of the ongoing ImmuneRACE study, and 950 to 1,500 subjects contributed by 6 global collaborators. Here is what the overall study found, with its caveats: The amount of clinical and demographic metadata varied by source and participant and was provided uncurated.

Points on this clone: This receptor's antigen is unknown. No base quality values were provided; no much bigger clone lies one nucleotide off.

TCRbeta CDR3 regions were amplified from genomic DNA using the immunoSEQ Assay, a bias-controlled multiplex PCR. The study's own analysis went as follows. Within the assay, amplification of reference gene primers was used to estimate how many nucleated cells each sample contained. Sequence reads were collapsed and filtered to measure the absolute abundance of every unique TCRbeta CDR3 rearrangement. For each sample, productive Simpson clonality was calculated as the square root of Simpson's diversity index over productive rearrangements. Not all clones reach the TCRdb copy of this immuneACCESS table, which keeps in-frame sequences only. Checked studies attribute under half of the gap to unresolved V genes and leave the rest unexplained. V, J and clone size are those of that table, while D and trimming were read from the DNA. A total of some 150,000 clones appear in this sample, under 85% of them only once. The ten largest clones capture around 1.6% of the sample.

Collaborating institutions collected whole blood in K2EDTA tubes following their own protocols. For TCRbeta analysis, collaborators shipped samples in one of three forms: frozen whole blood, isolated PBMCs, or DNA extracted from either of those sample types. This clonotype was sampled from a human donor in a cohort sampled during active COVID-19. The sequencing input was peripheral blood.

For the CDR3, the sequence is CASRNGQGPYYGYTF. The base sequence is TGTGCCAGTAGAAACGGACAGGGCCCATACTATGGCTACACCTTC. This chain is built from TRBV19 and TRBJ1-2, and 8 bases in between align with TRBD1. Spanning cysteine to phenylalanine, the CDR3 consists of 15 amino acids. This entry keeps only the CDR3 DNA: 45 bases, framed from base 1. From a lookup of the germline V gene (reference sequence), CDR1 and CDR2 are LNHDA and SQIVND. Trimming leaves V shorter by 6 bases and J shorter by 3 bases, with the junction holding 9 bases beyond the gene matches. Reference TRBV19 and TRBJ1-2 proteins supply the regions before and after the CDR3; the full variable domain is: DGGITQSPKYLFRKEGQNVTLSCEQNLNHDAMYWYRQDPGQGLRLIYYSQIVNDFQKGDIAEGYSVSREKKESFPLTVTSAQKNPTAFYLCASRNGQGPYYGYTFGSGTRLTVV.